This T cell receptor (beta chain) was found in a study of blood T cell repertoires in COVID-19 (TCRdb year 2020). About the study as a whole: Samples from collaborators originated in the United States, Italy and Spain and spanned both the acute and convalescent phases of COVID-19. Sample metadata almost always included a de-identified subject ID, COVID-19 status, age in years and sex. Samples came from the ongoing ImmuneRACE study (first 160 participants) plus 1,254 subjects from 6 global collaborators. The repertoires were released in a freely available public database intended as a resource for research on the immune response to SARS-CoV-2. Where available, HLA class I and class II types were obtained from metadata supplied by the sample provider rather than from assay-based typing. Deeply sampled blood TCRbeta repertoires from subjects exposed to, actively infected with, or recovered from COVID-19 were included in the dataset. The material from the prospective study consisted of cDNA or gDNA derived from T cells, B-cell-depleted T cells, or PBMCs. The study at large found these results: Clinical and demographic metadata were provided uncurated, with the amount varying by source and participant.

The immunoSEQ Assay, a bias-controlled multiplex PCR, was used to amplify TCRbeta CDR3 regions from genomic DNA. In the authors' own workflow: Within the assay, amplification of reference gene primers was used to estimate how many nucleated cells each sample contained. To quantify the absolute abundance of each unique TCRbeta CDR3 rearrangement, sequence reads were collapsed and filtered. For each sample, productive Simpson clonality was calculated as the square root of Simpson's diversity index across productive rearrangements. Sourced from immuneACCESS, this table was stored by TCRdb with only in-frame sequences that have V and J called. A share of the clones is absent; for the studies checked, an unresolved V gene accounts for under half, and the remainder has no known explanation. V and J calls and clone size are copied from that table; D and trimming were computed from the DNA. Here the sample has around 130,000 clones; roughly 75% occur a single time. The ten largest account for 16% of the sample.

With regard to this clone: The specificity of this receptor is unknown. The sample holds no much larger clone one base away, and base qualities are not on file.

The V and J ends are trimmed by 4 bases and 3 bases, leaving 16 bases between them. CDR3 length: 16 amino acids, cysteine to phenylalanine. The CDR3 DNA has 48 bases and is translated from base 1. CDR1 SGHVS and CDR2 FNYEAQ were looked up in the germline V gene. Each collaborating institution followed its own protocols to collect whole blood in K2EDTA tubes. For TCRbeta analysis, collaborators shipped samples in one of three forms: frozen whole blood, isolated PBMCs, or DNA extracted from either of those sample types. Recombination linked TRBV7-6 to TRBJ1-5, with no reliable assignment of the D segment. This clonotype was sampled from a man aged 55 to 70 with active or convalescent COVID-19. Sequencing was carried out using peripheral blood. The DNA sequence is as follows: TGTGCCAGCAGCTCCCGAGGCCCTAAATACAATCAGCCCCAGCATTTT. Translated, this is CASSSRGPKYNQPQHF.